This TCR beta chain was identified during a study of breast tumors, draining lymph nodes, adjacent tissues. TCRdb fed the multiplex PCR reads into MiXCR, producing one record per CDR3 protein. The sample contains approximately 15,000 distinct CDR3 sequences, roughly three fifths of which appear only once. Study outcomes and limitations: Compared with basal-like, luminal-like tumors shared significantly more repertoire with nontumor tissue. The data were judged consistent with most tumor T cells coming from lymph node and expanding in tumor. Compared with lymph nodes, tumors were less diverse; compared with nontumor tissue, more. Tumor T cell lymph node origin was a supported hypothesis, not proven.

Per the germline V gene, CDR1 is DFQATT and CDR2 is SNEGSKA (reference sequence). The V gene lost 0 bases and the J gene lost 5 bases, with 11 bases spanning the gap. The CDR3 has 14 residues. This clonotype was observed at least ten times. The antigen is unknown. The chain employs TRBV20-1 and TRBJ2-4, with D maybe TRBD2 (5 bases). This TCR came from a female donor with breast cancer. Some clones in this sample may be carry-over from other donors' samples. Source material: tumor-adjacent breast tissue. For the CDR3, the DNA is TGCAGTGCTAGAGATTTAGGACTGCAAAACATTCAGTACTTC. Amino acid sequence: CSARDLGLQNIQYF.